The clone carrying this T cell receptor (beta chain) has at least ten counts. Its specificity is unknown. These data belong to a study of human T cells and chemical hapten exposure. Across the study: Yields of TCR per sample differed, chiefly owing to small differences in pooled library volume.

The time point denotes: patch test 1, 2 weeks after DPC sensitization. Stated treatment: therapeutic diphenylcyclopropenone sensitization with weekly scalp DPC. Each CDR3 protein gets one entry after TCRdb re-called the RACE reads with MiXCR. Of approximately 340,000 distinct CDR3 sequences listed, approximately 6.9% are singletons. Study conclusions and caveats: Versus controls, significantly more large CDR3 similarity clusters arose from expanded TCRs.

Germline lookup yields CDR1 DFQATT and CDR2 SNEGSKA (reference sequence). Trimming pared 3 bases from V and 7 bases from J, leaving 19 bases between. The CDR3 runs 14 residues. The chain combines TRBV20-1 with TRBJ2-7, with D perhaps TRBD1 (6 bases). The receptor was isolated from a woman aged 18 to 35 with alopecia areata. Some clones in this sample may be carry-over from other donors' samples. This sample comprised whole blood, obtained in connection with sensitization to the hapten diphenylcyclopropenone (DPC). CDR3 loop: CSASNNRVFREQYF. As DNA, the CDR3 is TGCAGTGCTAGTAATAACAGGGTGTTTCGAGAGCAGTACTTC.